These 23 T cell receptor beta chains came from one sample sequenced in a study of metastatic and nonmetastatic thyroid tumors. TCRdb re-called the PCR reads through MiXCR. The sample lists roughly 98,000 clones, about 16% occurring once. Prior to thyroid surgery, none of the patients had received any treatment. The sequencing sample was made of blood. The receptors derive from a female donor with papillary thyroid cancer or a benign thyroid nodule (not recorded which). Some clones in this sample may be carry-over from other donors' samples.

A word on this clone: Other DNA sequences in the same sample also yield this CDR3. The rearrangement joins TRBV7-6 to TRBJ2-2, with D possibly TRBD2 on 5 matching bases. V lost 5 bases and J 8 bases, leaving 18 bases between the germline ends. Germline CDR1 reads SGHVS; CDR2 reads FNYEAQ. The CDR3 loop spans 15 amino acids. The CDR3 DNA sequence: TGTGCCAGCAGCCCGGACTCCTTTCGAACAGGGGAGCTGTTTTTT. Residues: CASSPDSFRTGELFF.

In the case of this clone: A much larger clone differs by one base, so this may be a read error. This chain joins TRBV20-1 and TRBJ2-5; 10 nucleotides agree with TRBD1. The CDR3 is 15 amino acids. V lost 0 bases, J lost 3 bases, and 4 bases stayed unmatched. CDR1 is DFQATT, CDR2 SNEGSKA, per germline (reference sequence). The CDR3 DNA sequence: TGCAGTGCTAGAGATCCCGGACAGGGGGAAGAGACCCAGTACTTC. Translated, it gives CSARDPGQGEETQYF.

This clone has at least ten counts. This chain uses TRBV18 with TRBJ1-2; 7 bases are shared with TRBD1. Germline assignment: CDR1 KGHSH and CDR2 LQKENI. The CDR3 length is 17 residues. V was pared by 3 bases and J by 0 bases, with 10 bases of the junction left unmatched. CDR3 nucleotide sequence: TGTGCCAGCTCACCGAGGCCCCGGACAGGAACTAACTATGGCTACACCTTC. Translated: CASSPRPRTGTNYGYTF.

This clone was seen many times. The chain has TRBV2 and TRBJ1-1; D gene uncertain. Germline V gene data show CDR1 as SNHLY and CDR2 as FYNNEI. V gave up 5 bases and J gave up 1 base, with 5 bases separating them. This CDR3 region has 12 residues. The CDR3 loop is CASSWGNTEAFF. CDR3 in DNA: TGTGCCAGCAGTTGGGGGAACACTGAAGCTTTCTTT.

Concerning this clone itself: It may be a read error: a sequence one base away is much more abundant. The chain links TRBV7-6 to TRBJ2-2; D possibly corresponds to TRBD1 (6 bases). In germline, CDR1 is SGHVS, CDR2 FNYEAQ. The CDR3 runs to 15 residues. Trimming cost V 5 bases and J 10 bases, with 20 bases left between them. The chain's CDR3 is CASSLLERAGVELFF. For the CDR3, the DNA is TGTGCCAGCAGCCTATTGGAACGTGCAGGGGTGGAGCTGTTTTTT.

In this sample, this clone turned up many times. The V gene is TRBV5-1, the J gene TRBJ2-1; D perhaps matches TRBD2 (6 bases). The CDR3 length is 17 residues. From germline, CDR1 is SGHRS and CDR2 YFSETQ. V lost 4 bases, J lost 4 bases, and 21 bases lay in between. CDR3 nucleotide sequence: TGCGCCAGCAGCCCCAAGCGGGCGTCCGACGCATACAATGAGCAGTTCTTC. It codes for CASSPKRASDAYNEQFF.

This clone has more than one count but fewer than ten. A much larger clone is a single base away; this may be a read error. The J gene is TRBJ1-3, the V gene TRBV12-3 or TRBV12-4; D is uncertain. This CDR3 has 15 amino acids. V was clipped by 6 bases and J by 4 bases, with 16 bases between them. The CDR3 DNA follows: TGTGCCAGCAGCGGGCACAGTGGGCCCGGAAACACCATATATTTT. Its translation is CASSGHSGPGNTIYF.

This clone was picked up a small number of times. Being one base from a much bigger clone, this may be a read error. As DNA, the CDR3 is TGCGCCAGCAGTGAAACGGGCGATCAGGCCCAGCATTTT. It translates to CASSETGDQAQHF. The chain joins TRBV6-1 to TRBJ1-5; D remains unclear. The CDR3 has 13 residues. The germline V gene has CDR1 MNHNS and CDR2 SASEGT.

This clone came up many times. The V gene is TRBV27, the J gene TRBJ1-5; no reliable D call. CDR1 and CDR2 from the germline V gene are MNHEY and SMNVEV (reference sequence). Trimming cost V 0 bases and J 6 bases, with 6 bases left between them. CDR3 length equals 13 residues. CDR3: CASSLSAVQPQHF. The CDR3, as DNA: TGTGCCAGCAGTTTATCCGCAGTTCAGCCCCAGCATTTT.

The gene calls are TRBV2 and TRBJ2-7; 13 positions match TRBD2. Germline V gives CDR1 SNHLY, CDR2 FYNNEI. The CDR3 is made up of 19 amino acids. The V gene end was trimmed by 6 bases and the J gene end by 5 bases; junction bases not matched to a gene: 19. The chain's CDR3 is CASSVSHGTSGIPPHEQYF. The CDR3 DNA follows: TGTGCCAGCAGCGTCTCCCACGGGACTAGCGGGATACCACCCCACGAGCAGTACTTC. The whole variable domain, filled in from reference TRBV2 and TRBJ2-7, reads EPEVTQTPSHQVTQMGQEVILRCVPISNHLYFYWYRQILGQKVEFLVSFYNNEISEKSEIFDDQFSVERPDGSNFTLKIRSTKLEDSAMYFCASSVSHGTSGIPPHEQYFGPGTRLTVT.

Ten or more counts support this clone. This rearrangement joins TRBV13 to TRBJ1-2; TRBD1 agrees at 12 bases. The ends lost 0 bases at V and 8 bases at J; junction bases unmatched: 7. Germline CDR1 and CDR2: PRHDT and FYEKMQ (reference sequence). CDR3 length equals 16 residues. The DNA for the CDR3 is TGTGCCAGCAGCTTAGGCCTGGGACAGGGGGCGAGGGGCTACACCTTC. It encodes CASSLGLGQGARGYTF. Full variable domain (missing parts from reference TRBV13 and TRBJ1-2): AAGVIQSPRHLIKEKRETATLKCYPIPRHDTVYWYQQGPGQDPQFLISFYEKMQSDKGSIPDRFSAQQFSDYHSELNMSSLELGDSALYFCASSLGLGQGARGYTFGSGTRLTVV.

In this sample, this clone turned up many times. This could be a read error, since a much larger clone is one nucleotide away. This chain connects TRBV28 to TRBJ1-5; D gene unclear. Trimming pared 2 bases from V and 3 bases from J, leaving 2 bases between. From germline, CDR1 is MDHEN and CDR2 SYDVKM. CDR3 length: 12 residues. The CDR3 spells CASSLPNQPQHF. In nucleotides, the CDR3 is TGTGCCAGCAGTTTACCCAATCAGCCCCAGCATTTT.

This clone appeared many times. The chain carries TRBV5-1 and TRBJ2-2, with TRBD1 identical over 9 bases. Per germline, CDR1 SGHRS and CDR2 YFSETQ. Trimming at V came to 1 base and at J to 3 bases, leaving 1 base not matched to a gene. The CDR3 is 15 amino acids. The CDR3 is CASSLRTGDTGELFF. The CDR3 nucleotides read TGCGCCAGCAGCTTGCGGACAGGGGACACCGGGGAGCTGTTTTTT. The complete variable domain, with remaining parts taken from reference TRBV5-1 and TRBJ2-2, reads KAGVTQTPRYLIKTRGQQVTLSCSPISGHRSVSWYQQTPGQGLQFLFEYFSETQRNKGNFPGRFSGRQFSNSRSEMNVSTLELGDSALYLCASSLRTGDTGELFFGEGSRLTVL.

A remark on this clone: This may be a read error, as it is one base from a much larger clone. The chain joins TRBV20-1 to TRBJ2-3, with 7 bases aligning to TRBD2. The germline V gene encodes CDR1 DFQATT and CDR2 SNEGSKA (reference sequence). The CDR3 spans 13 residues. The CDR3 DNA follows: TGCAGCTCCACGGGGGAGGGGCCCCCTACGCAGTATTTT. The encoded protein is CSSTGEGPPTQYF.

As regards this clone: This may be a read error, as it is one base from a much larger clone. The chain links TRBV6-5 to TRBJ2-3; 7 nucleotides align to TRBD1. The CDR3 totals 18 residues. Germline V gene lookup returns CDR1 MNHEY and CDR2 SVGAGI. V lost 2 bases, J lost 3 bases, and 14 bases stayed unmatched. The CDR3 loop reads CASSYANLGTAQTDTQYF. CDR3 coding DNA: TGTGCCAGCAGTTACGCAAACCTCGGGACAGCGCAAACAGATACGCAGTATTTT.

The table lists this clone with many counts. The chain is built from TRBV6-2 or TRBV6-3 and TRBJ2-7; D call uncertain. Germline CDR1 is MNHEY and CDR2 is SVGEGT. CDR3 length: 14 residues. Trimming cost V 4 bases and J 1 base, with 11 bases left between them. CDR3 loop: CASSSLTASYEQYF. DNA of the CDR3: TGTGCCAGCAGTTCCCTGACGGCATCCTACGAGCAGTACTTC.

The rearrangement joins TRBV28 to TRBJ1-1; tentative D call: TRBD1 (5 bases). Trimming took 10 bases from V and 5 from J, leaving 26 bases between them. The CDR3 extends over 16 amino acids. The germline V gene has CDR1 MDHEN and CDR2 SYDVKM. The CDR3 DNA is TGTGCCATCACCCGGTTGGGGGGTACCGTAGAGACTGAAGCTTTCTTT. It encodes CAITRLGGTVETEAFF.

On this clone: A read error may be the cause here, since a much bigger clone is one base away. This rearrangement joins TRBV5-1 to TRBJ1-5; 7 nucleotides line up with TRBD1. Per germline, CDR1 SGHRS and CDR2 YFSETQ. The CDR3 extends over 16 amino acids. DNA for the CDR3: TGCACCAGCAGCTTGCAATTACAGGGGAACAATCAGCCCCAGCATTTT. Translating gives CTSSLQLQGNNQPQHF.

In this sample, this clone turned up many times. This rearrangement joins TRBV5-1 to TRBJ2-7; D perhaps matches TRBD2 (6 bases). Trimming pared 2 bases from V and 2 bases from J, leaving 11 bases between. The CDR3 spans 14 residues. The V gene's germline CDR1 is SGHRS and CDR2 YFSETQ. The CDR3 DNA reads TGCGCCAGCAGCTTCGGGGGTCCGGCCTACGAGCAGTACTTC. This sequence encodes CASSFGGPAYEQYF. Filled out from reference TRBV5-1 and TRBJ2-7, the complete variable domain reads KAGVTQTPRYLIKTRGQQVTLSCSPISGHRSVSWYQQTPGQGLQFLFEYFSETQRNKGNFPGRFSGRQFSNSRSEMNVSTLELGDSALYLCASSFGGPAYEQYFGPGTRLTVT.

This rearrangement joins TRBV12-3 or TRBV12-4 to TRBJ1-6; D is perhaps TRBD1 (5 bases). The germline V and J ends were trimmed by 5 bases and 7 bases, with 15 bases remaining between them. The CDR3 is 15 residues long. In nucleotides, the CDR3 is TGTGCCAGCAGTCTCCATTCGGGGGAGAATTCACCCCTCCACTTT. Amino acid sequence: CASSLHSGENSPLHF.

This clone was seen at least ten times. The V gene is TRBV27, the J gene TRBJ1-6; 9 positions agree with TRBD1. Germline V gene lookup returns CDR1 MNHEY and CDR2 SMNVEV (reference sequence). There are 17 residues in the CDR3. The V gene end was trimmed by 5 bases and the J gene end by 0 bases; junction bases not matched to a gene: 5. This CDR3 is CASSIGQGSSYNSPLHF. The CDR3 DNA is TGTGCCAGCAGTATTGGACAGGGGAGCTCCTATAATTCACCCCTCCACTTT.

This clone showed up many times. The chain carries TRBV7-9 and TRBJ2-5; TRBD2 is a possible D gene (5 bases). Germline CDR1 SEHNR, CDR2 FQNEAQ (reference sequence). V was pared by 2 bases and J by 0 bases, with 22 bases between. The CDR3 spans 19 residues. The CDR3 DNA reads TGTGCCAGCAGCTTAAGGAGGTTTCCGGGGTCCCCGTACCAAGAGACCCAGTACTTC. Residues: CASSLRRFPGSPYQETQYF. Full variable domain (outside the CDR3, taken from reference TRBV7-9 and TRBJ2-5): DTGVSQNPRHKITKRGQNVTFRCDPISEHNRLYWYRQTLGQGPEFLTYFQNEAQLEKSRLLSDRFSAERPKGSFSTLEIQRTEQGDSAMYLCASSLRRFPGSPYQETQYFGPGTRLLVL.

This clone has ten or more counts. The CDR3 DNA reads as TGTGCCAGCAGCTTTCTGCTCGTAGAAAACGAGCAGTACTTC. Encoded protein: CASSFLLVENEQYF. The chain combines TRBV11-2 with TRBJ2-7; unclear D gene. V lost 3 bases and J lost 5, with 14 bases in between. From germline, CDR1 is SGHAT and CDR2 FQNNGV. The CDR3 sequence is 14 residues long.